What follows are 31 T cell receptor beta chains derived from one specimen sequenced in a study of cytomegalovirus exposure and HLA in healthy donors. The PCR contained 60 Vbeta and 13 Jbeta primers. Generated by immunoSEQ multiplex PCR, the TCRdb table keeps only in-frame clones and is missing some. The sample includes approximately 160,000 clones, 77% of them seen just once. Sequencing input: PBMCs. The receptors here all came from a woman aged 25 to 39 in good health and CMV-seronegative.

CDR3 region: CASSIGLAGAQETQYF. The DNA of the CDR3 is TGTGCCAGCAGCATCGGACTAGCGGGGGCGCAAGAGACCCAGTACTTC. This rearrangement joins TRBV5-8 to TRBJ2-5, with 13 bases identical to TRBD2. V trimming: 4 bases; J trimming: 2 bases; junction bases outside the gene matches: 5. The length of the CDR3 is 16 residues. Germline CDR1 is SGHTS and CDR2 is YDEGEE.

This chain connects TRBV4-2 to TRBJ1-5; possibly TRBD1 for D (5 bases). The germline V and J ends were trimmed by 1 base and 5 bases, with 12 bases remaining between them. The CDR3 runs 15 residues. Germline-derived CDR1 and CDR2 are LGHNA and YNFKEQ. In nucleotides, the CDR3 is TGTGCCAGCAGCCAAGTACAGGCACGCGATCAGCCCCAGCATTTT. Residues: CASSQVQARDQPQHF.

This chain uses TRBV7-6 with TRBJ2-7, with TRBD2 identical over 13 bases. This CDR3 has 15 residues. CDR1 and CDR2 (germline): SGHVS, FNYEAQ. The V segment lost 6 bases and the J segment 3 bases; nucleotides outside the gene matches: 5. The CDR3 reads CASRRGTSGIYEQYF. The CDR3 DNA sequence: TGTGCCAGCAGACGTGGGACTAGCGGGATCTACGAGCAGTACTTC.

V gene TRBV30 combines with J gene TRBJ2-1; 10 positions agree with TRBD2. CDR1 and CDR2 (germline): GTSNPN, SVGIG (reference sequence). The J segment lost 9 bases and the V segment lost 4 bases, leaving 6 bases of the junction unmatched. The CDR3 is 13 amino acids. The DNA of the CDR3 is TGTGCCTGGACTAAGCGGGAGGGCCTTGAGCAGTTCTTC. Encoded protein: CAWTKREGLEQFF.

The chain links TRBV10-3 to TRBJ1-1; 8 nucleotides align to TRBD1. The length of the CDR3 is 14 residues. The junction had 9 bases not matched to a gene; V was cut back by 11 bases and J by 1 base. Germline V gene lookup returns CDR1 ENHRY and CDR2 SYGVKD. The CDR3 reads CAVPGGVGNTEAFF. The CDR3 bases are TGTGCCGTACCAGGGGGCGTAGGGAACACTGAAGCTTTCTTT.

Of note for this clone: One end of the junction varies from germline; a read error may be responsible. The chain uses TRBV5-4 and TRBJ2-1; 10 nucleotides agree with TRBD1. The CDR3 sequence is 16 residues long. The V gene's germline CDR1 is SGHNT and CDR2 YYREEE (reference sequence). CDR3 sequence (DNA): TGTGCCAGCAGCAGGATGACAGGGGGCCTCTACAATGAGCAGCTCTTC. It codes for CASSRMTGGLYNEQLF.

This clone was seen just once. This sequence joins TRBV5-6 and TRBJ2-7; 8 positions match TRBD1. In germline, CDR1 is SGHDT, CDR2 YYEEEE. The junction had 5 bases not matched to a gene; V was cut back by 9 bases and J by 3 bases. This CDR3 has 12 amino acids. The CDR3 region is CATAGQDYEQYF. CDR3 nucleotide sequence: TGTGCCACCGCGGGACAGGACTACGAGCAGTACTTC.

This chain uses TRBV6-1 with TRBJ2-7, with D possibly TRBD2 on 6 matching bases. Trimming removed 2 bases at V and 3 bases at J, with 11 bases between. Germline V lookup: CDR1 MNHNS, CDR2 SASEGT. The CDR3 totals 14 residues. CDR3 protein: CASSEFRGIYEQYF. CDR3 nucleotide sequence: TGTGCCAGCAGTGAATTCCGGGGGATCTACGAGCAGTACTTC.

This rearrangement joins TRBV1 to TRBJ2-6; TRBD1, as called in the table, went unchecked against the DNA. TRBV1 is termed a pseudogene. There are 22 residues in the CDR3. The CDR3 loop is CTSSQELGRGPLKLSGANVLTF. The CDR3 coding sequence is TGCACCAGCAGCCAAGAGCTGGGCAGGGGGCCACTCAAACTCTCTGGGGCCAACGTCCTGACTTTC.

This chain uses TRBV27 with TRBJ2-5, with D possibly matching TRBD2 (6 bases). The V gene lost 1 base and the J gene lost 2 bases, with 11 bases spanning the gap. The CDR3 length is 15 residues. Germline loops: CDR1 MNHEY, CDR2 SMNVEV (reference sequence). CDR3 nucleotide sequence: TGTGCCAGCAGTTTATTGGGCGGGGTACAAGAGACCCAGTACTTC. As protein: CASSLLGGVQETQYF.

V is TRBV29-1 and J is TRBJ2-7; D is perhaps TRBD1 (5 bases). The CDR3 loop spans 15 amino acids. Germline CDR1 is SQVTM and CDR2 is ANQGSEA. The V and J ends lost 6 bases and 0 bases respectively, with 18 bases between them. The CDR3 nucleotides are TGCAGCGTCACCCTAAACAGGCTCCGCTCCTACGAGCAGTACTTC. Its translation is CSVTLNRLRSYEQYF.

The rearrangement uses TRBV29-1 and TRBJ1-2; 9 nucleotides align to TRBD1. Germline lookup yields CDR1 SQVTM and CDR2 ANQGSEA. The CDR3 has 13 amino acids. V lost 4 bases to trimming and J lost 6 bases; unmatched junction nucleotides: 6. CDR3 nucleotide sequence: TGCAGCGTTGGGAAACAGGGGGCGGATGGCTACACCTTC. It is translated as CSVGKQGADGYTF.

The rearrangement links TRBV7-3 to TRBJ2-1, with TRBD1 matching over 7 bases. The CDR3 runs 16 residues. CDR1 and CDR2 from the germline V gene are SGHTA and FQGTGA. The V and J ends lost 5 bases and 4 bases, in that order; junction bases with no gene match: 11. The CDR3 region is CASSRRRTGDYNEQFF. The CDR3 bases are TGTGCCAGCAGCCGCAGGCGGACAGGTGATTACAATGAGCAGTTCTTC.

This rearrangement joins TRBV30 to TRBJ2-3, with D possibly matching TRBD1 (5 bases). There are 14 residues in the CDR3. Trimming pared 1 base from V and 8 bases from J, leaving 16 bases between. CDR1 and CDR2 (germline): GTSNPN, SVGIG (reference sequence). The CDR3 here is CAWSESPAQGTQYF. The CDR3 coding sequence is TGTGCCTGGAGTGAGTCTCCGGCGCAGGGTACGCAGTATTTT.

Only a few counts were recorded for this clone. The rearrangement uses TRBV19 and TRBJ1-2, with 9 bases identical to TRBD1. J lost 3 bases, V lost 3 bases, and 8 bases had no gene match. The CDR3 has 16 amino acids. Germline V lookup: CDR1 LNHDA, CDR2 SQIVND (reference sequence). The CDR3 loop is CASSMEATGGDYGYTF. CDR3 sequence (DNA): TGTGCCAGTAGTATGGAGGCGACAGGGGGGGACTATGGCTACACCTTC.

The V and J genes are TRBV6-1 and TRBJ2-7, with TRBD1 as a possible D gene (6 bases). Germline CDR1 is MNHNS and CDR2 is SASEGT. Trimming removed 1 base from V and 6 bases from J, with 10 bases in between. The CDR3 loop spans 13 amino acids. This chain's CDR3 is CASSEGTVGEQYF. The CDR3 bases are TGTGCCAGCAGTGAAGGGACAGTCGGCGAGCAGTACTTC.

V usage is TRBV19 and J usage is TRBJ2-3; 8 positions agree with TRBD1. This CDR3 is 14 amino acids long. In germline, CDR1 is LNHDA, CDR2 SQIVND (reference sequence). V trimming: 6 bases; J trimming: 0 bases; junction bases outside the gene matches: 2. The CDR3 reads CASRRDRSTDTQYF. The CDR3 nucleotides are TGTGCCAGTAGACGGGACAGGAGCACAGATACGCAGTATTTT. Supplemented by reference TRBV19 and TRBJ2-3, the full variable domain reads DGGITQSPKYLFRKEGQNVTLSCEQNLNHDAMYWYRQDPGQGLRLIYYSQIVNDFQKGDIAEGYSVSREKKESFPLTVTSAQKNPTAFYLCASRRDRSTDTQYFGPGTRLTVL.

This clone appeared a few times. This chain connects TRBV5-1 to TRBJ2-1, with TRBD2 as a possible D gene (6 bases). Germline lookup yields CDR1 SGHRS and CDR2 YFSETQ. The CDR3 length is 15 residues. The V and J ends lost 0 bases and 1 base respectively, with 8 bases between them. CDR3 nucleotide sequence: TGCGCCAGCAGCTTGGGGGGGACTTCCTACAATGAGCAGTTCTTC. Its protein is CASSLGGTSYNEQFF.

Worth noting for this clone: The same CDR3 arises from other DNA sequences in this sample as well. The V call is TRBV6-1, the J call TRBJ2-7, with D perhaps TRBD1 (6 bases). Trimming removed 3 bases at V and 1 base at J, with 13 bases between. The CDR3 extends over 15 amino acids. Germline V lookup: CDR1 MNHNS, CDR2 SASEGT. The CDR3 spells CASSELGGASYEQYF. The CDR3 coding sequence is TGTGCCAGCAGTGAGCTTGGGGGCGCATCCTACGAGCAGTACTTC.

This rearrangement joins TRBV2 to TRBJ2-7; unclear D gene. The V end was cut by 4 bases, the J end by 0 bases, with 10 bases between. CDR1 is SNHLY and CDR2 is FYNNEI in the germline V gene. CDR3 size: 14 residues. CDR3: CASSGQVYSYEQYF. As DNA, the CDR3 is TGTGCCAGCAGTGGCCAGGTTTACTCCTACGAGCAGTACTTC.

V is TRBV7-9 and J is TRBJ1-1; D is unclear. The V gene lost 3 bases and the J gene lost 11 bases, with 10 bases spanning the gap. The CDR3 runs 11 residues. The germline V gene encodes CDR1 SEHNR and CDR2 FQNEAQ (reference sequence). In nucleotides, the CDR3 is TGTGCCAGCAGCTTTCATTTTTCCGCTTTCTTT. Translation: CASSFHFSAFF.

In the case of this clone: Different DNA sequences within this sample yield the same CDR3. This chain links TRBV29-1 with TRBJ1-1; D is perhaps TRBD1 (6 bases). Trimming removed 2 bases at V and 11 bases at J, with 21 bases between. Germline CDR1 SQVTM, CDR2 ANQGSEA. The CDR3 sequence is 14 residues long. The CDR3 nucleotides are TGCAGCGTTGAAAGGGTAGTGTTGGGGGGGCAGGCTTTCTTT. This encodes CSVERVVLGGQAFF.

The J gene is TRBJ2-2, the V gene TRBV19, with a weak D call TRBD2 (5 bases). Deletions cut 8 bases from V and 2 bases from J, with 6 bases between. The CDR3 is made up of 12 amino acids. CDR1 is LNHDA and CDR2 is SQIVND in the germline V gene (reference sequence). The CDR3 DNA sequence: TGTGCCAGTCGGGATAACACCGGGGAGCTGTTTTTT. It is translated as CASRDNTGELFF.

V and J are TRBV6-6 and TRBJ1-5; no firm D call. Germline V gene lookup returns CDR1 MNHNY and CDR2 SVGAGI (reference sequence). V lost 5 bases to trimming and J lost 7 bases, with 18 bases between them. This CDR3 has 15 residues. The CDR3 protein is CASSASLVSKQPQHF. The CDR3 DNA reads as TGTGCCAGCAGTGCATCACTAGTTTCCAAGCAGCCCCAGCATTTT.

The V and J genes are TRBV6-5 and TRBJ1-1; 7 bases agree with TRBD1. Germline V gene data show CDR1 as MNHEY and CDR2 as SVGAGI. The J segment lost 5 bases and the V segment lost 4 bases, leaving 7 bases of the junction unmatched. The CDR3 has 14 residues. The CDR3 DNA sequence: TGTGCCAGCAGTTCCCCGGGACAGTGGACTGAAGCTTTCTTT. It specifies CASSSPGQWTEAFF.

This clone occurred once. The V gene is TRBV29-1, the J gene TRBJ2-7, with 11 bases that match TRBD1. The germline V gene encodes CDR1 SQVTM and CDR2 ANQGSEA. The CDR3 loop spans 15 amino acids. V was pared by 5 bases and J by 6 bases, with 12 bases of the junction left unmatched. The CDR3 here is CSVILSGQGAGEQYF. The CDR3 nucleotides read TGCAGCGTTATCCTAAGTGGACAGGGGGCGGGCGAGCAGTACTTC.

This clone has just a few counts. The gene calls are TRBV6-6 and TRBJ1-4; possibly TRBD1 for D (5 bases). The V gene lost 0 bases and the J gene lost 3 bases, with 8 bases spanning the gap. The CDR3 totals 15 residues. Looked up from germline, CDR1 is MNHNY and CDR2 is SVGAGI (reference sequence). The CDR3 DNA reads TGTGCCAGCAGTTACTCGGCAGGGCCTAATGAAAAACTGTTTTTT. It encodes CASSYSAGPNEKLFF.

The chain is built from TRBV19 and TRBJ1-2; weak D call: TRBD1 (5 bases). Trimming took off 5 bases at V and 3 bases at J, with 10 bases between the two ends. CDR1 LNHDA and CDR2 SQIVND come from the germline V gene (reference sequence). This CDR3 contains 13 residues. CDR3 amino acids: CASSYPGDYGYTF. CDR3 coding DNA: TGTGCCAGTAGTTATCCGGGGGACTATGGCTACACCTTC.

This chain connects TRBV9 to TRBJ2-7; no reliable D call. V lost 0 bases and J lost 6, with 13 bases in between. This CDR3 is built from 14 residues. Germline CDR1 is SGDLS and CDR2 is YYNGEE. The DNA of the CDR3 is TGTGCCAGCAGCGTAGTCGGAGAGTCGGCCGAGCAGTACTTC. Protein: CASSVVGESAEQYF.

The chain joins TRBV2 to TRBJ1-5, with D unclear. The CDR3 runs 13 residues. Germline V gives CDR1 SNHLY, CDR2 FYNNEI. V lost 2 bases to trimming and J lost 7 bases, with 9 bases between them. CDR3 residues: CASSERGRQPQHF. The CDR3 DNA follows: TGTGCCAGCAGTGAACGTGGGAGGCAGCCCCAGCATTTT.

The chain links TRBV19 to TRBJ2-1; possible D gene TRBD1, 5 bases. This CDR3 comprises 20 residues. V was pared by 0 bases and J by 0 bases, with 21 bases between. Germline V gene data show CDR1 as LNHDA and CDR2 as SQIVND (reference sequence). CDR3: CASSIDLPPDSSSSYNEQFF. In nucleotides, the CDR3 is TGTGCCAGTAGTATAGATCTCCCTCCTGACAGTTCAAGCTCCTACAATGAGCAGTTCTTC.